These 17 T cell receptor beta chains share one sample of origin, sequenced in a study of blood T cell repertoires in COVID-19. Produced via immunoSEQ multiplex PCR; TCRdb's table is partial and in-frame only. Of fewer than 350,000 clones listed, approximately 86% are singletons. Material: peripheral blood. These receptors all come from a woman aged 25 to 45 who had recovered from COVID-19.

This chain uses TRBV12-3 or TRBV12-4 with TRBJ1-1; tentative D call: TRBD1 (5 bases). The CDR3 totals 13 residues. V lost 0 bases and J lost 7, with 9 bases in between. The CDR3 sequence: CASSLALGDEAFF. The CDR3 nucleotides read TGTGCCAGCAGTTTAGCGTTAGGGGATGAAGCTTTCTTT.

This clone was counted at least ten times. J is TRBJ2-3 and V is TRBV24-1, with D perhaps TRBD1 (5 bases). Trimming removed 5 bases at V and 2 bases at J, with 16 bases between. CDR1 and CDR2 from the germline V gene are KGHDR and SFDVKD. The CDR3 loop spans 16 amino acids. The CDR3 sequence is CATSATSGLNTDTQYF. The CDR3 coding sequence is TGTGCCACCAGTGCAACATCAGGGTTAAACACAGATACGCAGTATTTT.

V is TRBV5-1 and J is TRBJ2-7, with 8 nucleotides matching TRBD1. With 0 bases clipped from V and 0 bases from J, the junction kept 2 bases outside the gene matches. The CDR3 is 15 residues long. The V gene's germline CDR1 is SGHRS and CDR2 YFSETQ. The CDR3 spells CASSLGQGASYEQYF. The CDR3 nucleotides read TGCGCCAGCAGCTTGGGGCAGGGGGCCTCCTACGAGCAGTACTTC.

The chain employs TRBV5-1 and TRBJ2-1, with 9 nucleotides matching TRBD1. This CDR3 is 16 amino acids long. The V and J ends lost 3 bases and 6 bases, in that order; junction bases with no gene match: 10. Per the germline V gene, CDR1 is SGHRS and CDR2 is YFSETQ. The CDR3 bases are TGCGCCAGCAGCTCAGCCGGGACAGGGTATTTCAATGAGCAGTTCTTC. Its translation is CASSSAGTGYFNEQFF.

The J gene is TRBJ2-7, the V gene TRBV18, with a possible D match to TRBD1 (6 bases). V lost 0 bases, J lost 1 base, and 10 bases lay in between. Per germline, CDR1 KGHSH and CDR2 LQKENI. The CDR3 is 15 amino acids. The CDR3 bases are TGTGCCAGCTCACCACCGTCCCAGGGGTCCTACGAGCAGTACTTC. It specifies CASSPPSQGSYEQYF.

The J gene is TRBJ2-3, the V gene TRBV7-3, with 10 bases aligning to TRBD1. The CDR3 runs 16 residues. Germline trimming cut 0 bases from V and 2 bases from J; bases unmatched to any gene: 2. Germline-derived CDR1 and CDR2 are SGHTA and FQGTGA. CDR3 in DNA: TGTGCCAGCAGCTTAACCGGGACAGGGGTCACAGATACGCAGTATTTT. Its protein product is CASSLTGTGVTDTQYF.

Here the CDR3 DNA reads TGTGCCAGCAGTTCACAGGGGGGTATTTTTTCTCACACTGAAGCTTTCTTT. This gives the protein CASSSQGGIFSHTEAFF. This rearrangement joins TRBV28 to TRBJ1-1, with TRBD1 identical over 8 bases. The germline gives CDR1 MDHEN, CDR2 SYDVKM. The CDR3 is 17 residues long. The J segment lost 3 bases and the V segment lost 4 bases, leaving 13 bases of the junction unmatched.

The gene calls are TRBV11-2 and TRBJ1-2; D perhaps matches TRBD1 (5 bases). The V end was cut by 2 bases, the J end by 4 bases, with 11 bases between. Germline CDR1 and CDR2: SGHAT and FQNNGV. The CDR3 runs 14 residues. CDR3 region: CASSLNSQGYGYTF. In DNA, the CDR3 is TGTGCCAGCAGCTTAAACAGTCAGGGCTATGGCTACACCTTC.

The chain employs TRBV11-2 and TRBJ1-1, with D possibly being TRBD1 (6 bases). CDR1 and CDR2 from the germline V gene are SGHAT and FQNNGV. The V gene lost 2 bases and the J gene lost 8 bases, with 18 bases spanning the gap. The CDR3 loop spans 15 amino acids. The CDR3 nucleotides are TGTGCCAGCAGCTTACTCCTGGGGGGGCCTAAGGAAGCTTTCTTT. Its translation is CASSLLLGGPKEAFF.

The V call is TRBV28, the J call TRBJ1-5, with TRBD1 identical over 11 bases. J gave up 5 bases and V 5 bases, and 5 bases lay outside the gene matches. Germline assignment: CDR1 MDHEN and CDR2 SYDVKM. The CDR3 is made up of 15 amino acids. CDR3 sequence: CASSTGTGGYQPQHF. The CDR3 nucleotides are TGTGCCAGCAGTACCGGGACAGGGGGATATCAGCCCCAGCATTTT.

The CDR3 sequence: CSVAGTGTYEQYF. CDR3 coding DNA: TGCAGCGTAGCCGGGACAGGGACCTACGAGCAGTACTTC. This chain joins TRBV29-1 and TRBJ2-7, with 9 bases lining up with TRBD1. This CDR3 has 13 amino acids. V dropped 6 bases and J dropped 2; count of bases not matched to a gene: 5. Germline CDR1 reads SQVTM; CDR2 reads ANQGSEA.

This sequence joins TRBV15 and TRBJ2-1; 7 positions agree with TRBD2. This CDR3 is built from 15 residues. Germline CDR1 and CDR2: LNHNV and YYDKDF (reference sequence). The junction had 6 bases not matched to a gene; V was cut back by 1 base and J by 6 bases. CDR3 amino acids: CATSRGSGLFNEQFF. The CDR3 nucleotides read TGTGCCACCAGCAGAGGTTCGGGACTATTCAATGAGCAGTTCTTC. The whole variable domain, filled in from reference TRBV15 and TRBJ2-1, reads DAMVIQNPRYQVTQFGKPVTLSCSQTLNHNVMYWYQQKSSQAPKLLFHYYDKDFNNEADTPDNFQSRRPNTSFCFLDIRSPGLGDTAMYLCATSRGSGLFNEQFFGPGTRLTVL.

The gene calls are TRBV24-1 and TRBJ2-1; the D is unclear. CDR1 and CDR2 from the germline V gene are KGHDR and SFDVKD. V dropped 1 base and J dropped 3 bases, with 3 bases sitting between them. CDR3 length: 13 residues. The CDR3 DNA is TGTGCCACCAGTGATTTATACTACAATGAGCAGTTCTTC. Its translation is CATSDLYYNEQFF.

The rearrangement links TRBV5-1 to TRBJ2-3; unclear D gene. CDR1 and CDR2 from the germline V gene are SGHRS and YFSETQ. The CDR3 spans 17 residues. The V end was cut by 0 bases, the J end by 4 bases, with 18 bases between. The chain's CDR3 is CASSLGNRAPFPDTQYF. The CDR3 region has the DNA TGCGCCAGCAGCTTGGGGAACCGAGCGCCATTCCCAGATACGCAGTATTTT.

This rearrangement joins TRBV2 to TRBJ1-2; 7 bases agree with TRBD1. There are 17 residues in the CDR3. CDR1 is SNHLY and CDR2 is FYNNEI in the germline V gene. V shed 5 bases and J 2 bases; nucleotides not matched to a gene: 14. The CDR3 DNA is TGTGCCAGCAGTTCCGGCTGGTTGACAGGGATAAACTATGGCTACACCTTC. This translates into CASSSGWLTGINYGYTF.

The table lists this clone with a count of one. The chain couples TRBV7-2 to TRBJ1-1; 7 nucleotides match TRBD1. The germline gives CDR1 SGHTA, CDR2 FQGNSA. Trimming took 4 bases from V and 4 from J; bases not matched to a gene: 12. The length of the CDR3 is 16 residues. In nucleotides, the CDR3 is TGTGCCAGCAGCTCGGGATTCGGGTCAGGGGGCACTGAAGCTTTCTTT. This codes for CASSSGFGSGGTEAFF.

The chain combines TRBV27 with TRBJ1-1; 7 bases line up with TRBD1. With V trimmed by 2 bases and J by 4 bases, 4 bases remained unmatched. Germline CDR1 is MNHEY and CDR2 is SMNVEV (reference sequence). This CDR3 region has 14 residues. The CDR3: CASSLEGGGTEAFF. Written as DNA, the CDR3 is TGTGCCAGCAGTTTAGAAGGGGGCGGCACTGAAGCTTTCTTT.